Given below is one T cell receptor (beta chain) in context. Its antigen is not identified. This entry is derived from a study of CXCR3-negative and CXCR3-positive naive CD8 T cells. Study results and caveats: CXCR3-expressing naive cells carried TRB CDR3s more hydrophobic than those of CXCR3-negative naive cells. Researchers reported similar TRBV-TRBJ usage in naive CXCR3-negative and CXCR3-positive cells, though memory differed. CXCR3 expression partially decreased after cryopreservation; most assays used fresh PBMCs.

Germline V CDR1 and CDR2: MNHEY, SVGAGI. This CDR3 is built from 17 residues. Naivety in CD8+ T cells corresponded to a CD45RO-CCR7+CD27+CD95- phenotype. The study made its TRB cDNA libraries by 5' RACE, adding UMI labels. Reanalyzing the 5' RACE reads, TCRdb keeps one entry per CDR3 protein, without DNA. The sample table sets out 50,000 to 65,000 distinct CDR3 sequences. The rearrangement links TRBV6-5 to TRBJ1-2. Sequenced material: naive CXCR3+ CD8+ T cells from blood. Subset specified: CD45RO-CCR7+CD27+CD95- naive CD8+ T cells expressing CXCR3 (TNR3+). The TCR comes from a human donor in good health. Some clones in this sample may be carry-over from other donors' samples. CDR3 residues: CASSYGGLPNSNYGYTF.